The rows below give T cell receptor beta chains drawn from one sample of a study of graft-versus-host responses after intestinal transplantation. Assay: immunoSEQ multiplex PCR; the TCRdb copy retains only in-frame clones and omits some. The sample has approximately 77,000 clones; about 90% are singletons. The specimen comprised PBMCs, sampled 98 days after intestinal transplantation. These receptors all stem from a human patient who received an intestinal transplant, so some T cells may come from the graft donor. CDR3s include the opening cysteine and the closing phenylalanine or tryptophan. The D gene is left open where the match is weak. Rows give clone size only sometimes, using once, few, many, or a class for an expanded clone.

>TRBJ2-4|NA|TRBV2|TRBD1
TGTGCCAGCAGTTGGGGGACAGGGCCGGGGGTGCTAGCCAAAAACATTCAGTACTTC
CASSWGTGPGVLAKNIQYF
>TRBJ2-7|once|TRBV6-6|TRBD2
TGTGCCAGCAGTTACGGAAGCGGGACGAGGGTCGAGCAGTACTTC
CASSYGSGTRVEQYF
>TRBJ1-2|NA|TRBV28|NA
TGTGCCACTTCGTCACTCCTTAACTATGGCTACACCTTC
CATSSLLNYGYTF
>TRBJ2-3|NA|TRBV28|NA
TGTGCCAGCAGTTCTTTTACTACCCAGGGTGTGGAAGATACGCAGTATTTT
CASSSFTTQGVEDTQYF
>TRBJ1-1|NA|TRBV6-6|NA
TGTGCCAGCAGTTACTCGGGGGTGGACACTGAAGCTTTCTTT
CASSYSGVDTEAFF
>TRBJ2-3|NA|TRBV5-1|TRBD2
TGCGCCAGCAGCTTGGCCGGGGGGGACACAGATACGCAGTATTTT
CASSLAGGDTDTQYF
>TRBJ2-2|NA|TRBV10-3|NA
TGTGCCATCAGGGGGGACCCCCTAAACACCGGGGAGCTGTTTTTT
CAIRGDPLNTGELFF
>TRBJ2-2|NA|TRBV2|NA
NA
CASILGQNTGELFF
>TRBJ2-7|NA|TRBV5-7|NA
TGTGCCAGCAGCTCAGGCCTAAGGGGGAACGAGCAGTACTTC
CASSSGLRGNEQYF
>TRBJ2-2|NA|TRBV5-4|TRBD2
TGTGCCAGCAGCTTGGCCAGCGGGGGGCCGAACACCGGGGAGCTGTTTTTT
CASSLASGGPNTGELFF
>TRBJ2-1|NA|TRBV7-6|TRBD2
TGTGCCAGCAGCTTACTAGCGGGGAGCTCCTACAATGAGCAGTTCTTC
CASSLLAGSSYNEQFF
>TRBJ2-7|NA|TRBV7-8|TRBD1
TGTGCCAGCAGTCGGGACAGGGGAGGCTACGAGCAGTACTTC
CASSRDRGGYEQYF
>TRBJ2-3|NA|TRBV5-1|NA
TGCGCCAGCAGCTTGTTCCCAGGGGGCACAGATACGCAGTATTTT
CASSLFPGGTDTQYF
>TRBJ2-5|once|TRBV30|NA
TGTGCCTCCAATAGCGGCCTGGGCCAAGAGACCCAGTACTTC
CASNSGLGQETQYF
>TRBJ2-5|NA|TRBV9|TRBD2
TGTGCCAGCAGCTTCCTTATAGGTCTAGCGGGGGGCAGGGAGACCCAGTACTTC
CASSFLIGLAGGRETQYF
>TRBJ1-4|NA|TRBV12-5|NA
TGTGCTAGTGGTTTGGTACTGGGGGGCGCAACTAATGAAAAACTGTTTTTT
CASGLVLGGATNEKLFF
>TRBJ2-3|NA|TRBV5-4|TRBD2
TGTGCCAGCAGCTTGCTTGCTAGCGGGGGGGAGACAGATACGCAGTATTTT
CASSLLASGGETDTQYF
>TRBJ2-7|NA|TRBV7-2|TRBD1
TGTGCCAGCAGGCGTCGACAGGGGCTATACGAGCAGTACTTC
CASRRRQGLYEQYF
>TRBJ1-6|few|TRBV2|TRBD1
TGTGCCAGCAGTGACCGGACAGGACGCCAGATAACCCTCCACTTT
CASSDRTGRQITLHF
>TRBJ2-7|NA|TRBV5-4|NA
TGTGCCAGCAGCGAGACCGGGACGTATGACGAGCAGTACTTC
CASSETGTYDEQYF
>TRBJ2-7|NA|TRBV27|TRBD2
TGTGCCAGCAGTTTAGCGGGAGGCCTGGAGCAGTACTTC
CASSLAGGLEQYF
>TRBJ2-7|NA|TRBV6-5|NA
TGTGCCAGCAGTCAGAGCTCCTACGAGCAGTACTTC
CASSQSSYEQYF
>TRBJ2-3|NA|TRBV5-1|TRBD2
TGCGCCACCGTTGGACTAGGCACAGATACGCAGTATTTT
CATVGLGTDTQYF
>TRBJ2-7|NA|TRBV6-5|NA
TGTGCCAGCAGTTACTCGTATGAGGGGAGGGAGCAGTACTTC
CASSYSYEGREQYF
>TRBJ1-1|NA|TRBV7-9|NA
TGTGCCAGCAGCTTAACCAACCAAGAAATGAACACTGAAGCTTTCTTT
CASSLTNQEMNTEAFF
>TRBJ2-7|once|TRBV28|TRBD1
TGTGCCAGCAGTTTTGACAGGGCTCGACACGAGCAGTACTTC
CASSFDRARHEQYF
>TRBJ1-4|NA|TRBV7-2|NA
TGTGCCAGCAGCCCATGGTTAAGGGGCGGGAATGAAAAACTGTTTTTT
CASSPWLRGGNEKLFF
>TRBJ2-7|once|TRBV11-2|TRBD1
TGTGCCAGCAGCTTAGGGACAGGGGGCGTCGAGCAGTACTTC
CASSLGTGGVEQYF
>TRBJ2-7|NA|TRBV13|TRBD2
TGTGCCAGCAGCGTACGACTAGCGGGATACGAGCAGTACTTC
CASSVRLAGYEQYF
>TRBJ2-1|NA|TRBV7-7|TRBD2
TGTGCTAGCAGCGGGGGATTAGACAGTTACAATGAGCAGTTCTTC
CASSGGLDSYNEQFF
>TRBJ1-4|few|TRBV6-6|NA
TGTGCCAGCGATGGAGGGAAAAAACTGTTTTTT
CASDGGKKLFF
>TRBJ1-1|NA|TRBV9|NA
TGTGCCAGCAGGGCAGCAGGGGAGAACACTGAAGCTTTCTTT
CASRAAGENTEAFF
>TRBJ1-5|NA|TRBV7-8|TRBD1
TGTGCCAGCAGCGGGGACAGGGCCCATCTTAGCAATCAGCCCCAGCATTTT
CASSGDRAHLSNQPQHF
>TRBJ1-3|NA|TRBV14|NA
TGTGCCAGCAGCCAACCTGACGGAAGTTCTGGAAACACCATATATTTT
CASSQPDGSSGNTIYF
>TRBJ2-1|NA|TRBV4-1|TRBD2
TGCGCCAGCAGCCAAGACCGGACTAGCGGGGGGGTAAATGAGCAGTTCTTC
CASSQDRTSGGVNEQFF
>TRBJ2-1|NA|TRBV15|TRBD2
TGTGCCACCAGCATAGGGGCTGGTGGCGGGGGGATGTACAATGAGCAGTTCTTC
CATSIGAGGGGMYNEQFF
>TRBJ2-7|NA|TRBV7-9|NA
TGTGCCAGCAGCCCTACACGGGAGACCTACGAGCAGTACTTC
CASSPTRETYEQYF
>TRBJ2-3|NA|TRBV13|NA
TGTGCCAGCAGCTTAGGTTCGGCGGTTGGAACAGATACGCAGTATTTT
CASSLGSAVGTDTQYF